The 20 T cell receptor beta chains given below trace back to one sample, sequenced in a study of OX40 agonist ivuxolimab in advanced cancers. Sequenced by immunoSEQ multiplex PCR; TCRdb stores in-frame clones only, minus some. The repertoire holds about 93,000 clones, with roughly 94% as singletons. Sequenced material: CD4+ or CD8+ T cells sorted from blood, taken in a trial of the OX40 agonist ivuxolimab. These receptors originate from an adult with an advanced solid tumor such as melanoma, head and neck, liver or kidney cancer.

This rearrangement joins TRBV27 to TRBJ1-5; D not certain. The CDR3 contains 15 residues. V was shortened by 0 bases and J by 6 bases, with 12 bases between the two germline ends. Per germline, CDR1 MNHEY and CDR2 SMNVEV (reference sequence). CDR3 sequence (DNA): TGTGCCAGCAGTTTATCGGTTCCGTTATCTCAGCCCCAGCATTTT. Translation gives CASSLSVPLSQPQHF.

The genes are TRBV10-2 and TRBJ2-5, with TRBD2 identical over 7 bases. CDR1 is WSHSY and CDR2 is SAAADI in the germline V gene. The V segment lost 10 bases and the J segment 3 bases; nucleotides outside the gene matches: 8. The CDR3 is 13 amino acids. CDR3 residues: CATTRAGEETQYF. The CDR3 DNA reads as TGCGCCACTACTCGGGCGGGAGAAGAGACCCAGTACTTC.

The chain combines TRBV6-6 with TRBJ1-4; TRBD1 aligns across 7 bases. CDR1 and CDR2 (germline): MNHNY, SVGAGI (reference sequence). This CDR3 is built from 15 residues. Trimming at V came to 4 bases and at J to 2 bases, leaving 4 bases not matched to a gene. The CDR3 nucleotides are TGTGCCAGCAGTTTTGAGACAGGGACTAATGAAAAACTGTTTTTT. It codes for CASSFETGTNEKLFF.

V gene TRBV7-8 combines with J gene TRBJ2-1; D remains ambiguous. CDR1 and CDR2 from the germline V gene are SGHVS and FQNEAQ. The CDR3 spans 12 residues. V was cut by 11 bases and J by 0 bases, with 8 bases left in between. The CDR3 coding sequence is TGTGCCCTTGGGCGCTCCTACAATGAGCAGTTCTTC. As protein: CALGRSYNEQFF.

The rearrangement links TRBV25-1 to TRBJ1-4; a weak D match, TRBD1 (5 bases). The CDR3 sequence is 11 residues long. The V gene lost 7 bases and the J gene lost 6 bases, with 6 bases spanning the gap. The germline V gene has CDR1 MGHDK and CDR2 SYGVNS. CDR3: CASTQDEKLFF. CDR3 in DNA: TGTGCCAGCACACAGGATGAAAAACTGTTTTTT.

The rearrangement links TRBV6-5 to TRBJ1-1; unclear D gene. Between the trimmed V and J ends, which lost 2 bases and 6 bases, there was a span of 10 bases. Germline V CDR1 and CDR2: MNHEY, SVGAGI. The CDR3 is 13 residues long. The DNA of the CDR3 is TGTGCCAGCAGTTACGGGGAGGGTCCTGAAGCTTTCTTT. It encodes CASSYGEGPEAFF.

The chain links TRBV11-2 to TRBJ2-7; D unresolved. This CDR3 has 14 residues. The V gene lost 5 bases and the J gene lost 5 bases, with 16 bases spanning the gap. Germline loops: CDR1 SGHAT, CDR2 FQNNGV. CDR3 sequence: CASSERLYDHEQYF. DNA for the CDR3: TGTGCCAGCAGCGAAAGGCTATACGACCACGAGCAGTACTTC.

The CDR3: CASSLGTGVSTLYF. In nucleotides, the CDR3 is TGTGCCAGCAGTTTAGGGACAGGGGTTTCCACACTGTACTTC. This chain connects TRBV27 to TRBJ2-7, with TRBD1 matching 10 bases. There are 14 residues in the CDR3. V dropped 2 bases and J dropped 12; count of bases not matched to a gene: 10. CDR1 and CDR2 (germline): MNHEY, SMNVEV (reference sequence).

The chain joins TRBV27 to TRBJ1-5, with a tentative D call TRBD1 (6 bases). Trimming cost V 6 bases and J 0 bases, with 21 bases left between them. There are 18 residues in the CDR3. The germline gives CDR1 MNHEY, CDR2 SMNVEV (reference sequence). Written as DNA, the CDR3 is TGTGCCAGCAGACCACAGGGACGAGGGATGTATAGCAATCAGCCCCAGCATTTT. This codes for CASRPQGRGMYSNQPQHF.

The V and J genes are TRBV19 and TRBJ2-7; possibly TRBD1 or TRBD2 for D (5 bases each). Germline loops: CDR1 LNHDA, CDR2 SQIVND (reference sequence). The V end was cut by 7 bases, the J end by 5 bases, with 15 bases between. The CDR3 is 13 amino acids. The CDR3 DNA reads TGTGCCAGTAACGAGGGGCTCAACAACGAGCAGTACTTC. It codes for CASNEGLNNEQYF.

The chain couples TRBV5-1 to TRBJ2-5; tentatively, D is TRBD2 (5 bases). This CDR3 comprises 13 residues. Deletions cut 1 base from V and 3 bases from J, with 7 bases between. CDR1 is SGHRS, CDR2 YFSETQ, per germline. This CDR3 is CASSLPGEETQYF. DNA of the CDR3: TGCGCCAGCAGCTTGCCCGGGGAAGAGACCCAGTACTTC.

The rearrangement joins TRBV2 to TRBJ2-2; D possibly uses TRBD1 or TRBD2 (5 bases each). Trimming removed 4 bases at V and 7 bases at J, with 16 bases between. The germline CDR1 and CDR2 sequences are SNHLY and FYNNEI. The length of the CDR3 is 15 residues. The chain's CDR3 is CASSGRDRGDGELFF. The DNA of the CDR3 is TGTGCCAGCAGTGGCCGAGACAGAGGGGACGGGGAGCTGTTTTTT.

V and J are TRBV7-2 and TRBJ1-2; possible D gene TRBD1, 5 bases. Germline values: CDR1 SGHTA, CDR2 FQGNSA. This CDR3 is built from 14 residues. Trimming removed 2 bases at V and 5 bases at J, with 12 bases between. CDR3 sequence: CASSLFGGPYGYTF. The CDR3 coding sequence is TGTGCCAGCAGCTTATTTGGGGGACCTTATGGCTACACCTTC.

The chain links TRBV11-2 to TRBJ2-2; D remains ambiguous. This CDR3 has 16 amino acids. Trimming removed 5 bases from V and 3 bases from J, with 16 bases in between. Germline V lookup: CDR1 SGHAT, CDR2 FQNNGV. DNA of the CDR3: TGTGCCAGCAGCCCCCCCCGTGTCAGATACACCGGGGAGCTGTTTTTT. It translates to CASSPPRVRYTGELFF.

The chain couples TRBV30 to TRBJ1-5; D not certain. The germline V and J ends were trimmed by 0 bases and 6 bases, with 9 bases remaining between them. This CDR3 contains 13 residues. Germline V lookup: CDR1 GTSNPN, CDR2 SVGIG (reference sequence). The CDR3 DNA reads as TGTGCCTGGAGTGTAAAGGCCCGTCAGCCCCAGCATTTT. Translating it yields CAWSVKARQPQHF. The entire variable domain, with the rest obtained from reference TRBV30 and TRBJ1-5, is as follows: SQTIHQWPATLVQPVGSPLSLECTVEGTSNPNLYWYRQAAGRGLQLLFYSVGIGQISSEVPQNLSASRPQDRQFILSSKKLLLSDSGFYLCAWSVKARQPQHFGDGTRLSIL.

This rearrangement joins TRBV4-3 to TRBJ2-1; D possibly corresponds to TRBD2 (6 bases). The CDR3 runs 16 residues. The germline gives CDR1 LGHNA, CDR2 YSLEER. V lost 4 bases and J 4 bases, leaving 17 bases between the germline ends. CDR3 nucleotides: TGCGCCAGCAGCCGCCGGGACTCACCCGATTACAATGAGCAGTTCTTC. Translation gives CASSRRDSPDYNEQFF.

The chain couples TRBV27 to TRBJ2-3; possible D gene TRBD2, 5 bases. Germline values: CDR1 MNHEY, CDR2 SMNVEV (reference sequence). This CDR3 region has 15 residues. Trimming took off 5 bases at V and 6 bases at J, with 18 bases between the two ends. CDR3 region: CASSARLSYTDTQYF. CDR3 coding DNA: TGTGCCAGCAGTGCCCGACTATCTTACACTGATACGCAGTATTTT.

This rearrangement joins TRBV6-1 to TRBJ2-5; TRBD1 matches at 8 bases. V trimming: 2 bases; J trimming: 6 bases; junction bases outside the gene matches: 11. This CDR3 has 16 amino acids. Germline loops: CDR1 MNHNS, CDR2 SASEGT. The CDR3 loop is CASSERAGGIEKTQYF. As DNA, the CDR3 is TGTGCCAGCAGTGAACGGGCAGGGGGCATCGAGAAGACCCAGTACTTC.

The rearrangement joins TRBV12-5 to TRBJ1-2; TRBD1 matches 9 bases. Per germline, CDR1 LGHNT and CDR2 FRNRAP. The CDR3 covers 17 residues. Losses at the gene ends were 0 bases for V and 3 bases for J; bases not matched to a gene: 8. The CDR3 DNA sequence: TGTGCTAGTGGTTTGGTCCCTCGGGACAGGGTGGACTATGGCTACACCTTC. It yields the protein CASGLVPRDRVDYGYTF.

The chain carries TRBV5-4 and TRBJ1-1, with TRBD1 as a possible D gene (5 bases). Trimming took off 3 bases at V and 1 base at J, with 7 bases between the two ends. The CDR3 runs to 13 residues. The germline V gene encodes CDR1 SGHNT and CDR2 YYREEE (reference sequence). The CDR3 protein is CASSWTQNTEAFF. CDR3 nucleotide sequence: TGTGCCAGCAGCTGGACACAGAACACTGAAGCTTTCTTT.